The 16 T cell receptor beta chains below all came from one sample that was sequenced in a study of T cells after yellow fever vaccination (dated by TCRdb to the late 2010s). The treatment or condition label, as the study defines it: live attenuated yellow fever vaccine strain. The method was 5' RACE. TCRdb lists the instrument as Illumina NovaSeq 6000. The public reads were reanalyzed by TCRdb: fastp trimming at Q25, MiXCR alignment, in-frame beta chains only. Rows are unified per CDR3 protein, each entry keeping the most common DNA and genes. The sample table holds about 200,000 distinct CDR3 sequences, of which 3.2% were seen once. The ten top clones hold approximately 3.5% of the sample. The source material was CD4+ T cells sorted from PBMCs, sampled 10 days after the yellow fever booster vaccination. Every receptor here comes from a man between 18 and 29 years old who received the YFV17D yellow fever vaccine.

This clonotype was picked up a small number of times. The chain has TRBV5-1 and TRBJ2-7; no reliable D call. The CDR3 extends over 13 amino acids. The V end was cut by 0 bases, the J end by 3 bases, with 7 bases between. Germline V CDR1 and CDR2: SGHRS, YFSETQ. CDR3 in DNA: TGCGCCAGCAGCTTGGATGGTTACTACGAGCAGTACTTC. Protein: CASSLDGYYEQYF.

This clonotype was seen at least ten times. The chain is built from TRBV7-9 and TRBJ1-5, with D possibly matching TRBD1 (5 bases). V dropped 1 base and J dropped 10 bases, with 17 bases sitting between them. The germline V gene has CDR1 SEHNR and CDR2 FQNEAQ (reference sequence). The length of the CDR3 is 15 residues. This CDR3 reads CASSLGGEGTQPQHF. CDR3 nucleotide sequence: TGTGCCAGCAGCTTAGGGGGGGAGGGGACCCAACCCCAGCATTTT.

In this sample, this clonotype turned up many times. This chain connects TRBV4-3 to TRBJ2-1; no clear D. Germline V CDR1 and CDR2: LGHNA, YSLEER. Trimming pared 4 bases from V and 8 bases from J, leaving 18 bases between. This CDR3 is built from 15 residues. CDR3 loop: CASSRLLDQSDEQFF. Written as DNA, the CDR3 is TGCGCCAGCAGCCGGCTCCTGGACCAGAGTGATGAGCAGTTCTTC.

This clonotype was seen more than once but under ten times. This rearrangement joins TRBV20-1 to TRBJ2-1; D is perhaps TRBD1 (6 bases). CDR1 and CDR2 from the germline V gene are DFQATT and SNEGSKA (reference sequence). CDR3 length: 14 residues. The V end was cut by 2 bases, the J end by 4 bases, with 12 bases between. The CDR3 DNA is TGCAGTGCTAGATTCGGGACACTTTACAATGAGCAGTTCTTC. Translated: CSARFGTLYNEQFF.

The chain is built from TRBV20-1 and TRBJ2-3; D may be TRBD2 (5 bases). CDR1 is DFQATT and CDR2 is SNEGSKA in the germline V gene (reference sequence). The CDR3 extends over 15 amino acids. V was shortened by 2 bases and J by 0 bases, with 12 bases between the two germline ends. CDR3 sequence: CSARPPDFSTDTQYF. CDR3 coding DNA: TGCAGTGCTAGACCCCCGGACTTTAGCACAGATACGCAGTATTTT.

This clonotype has ten or more counts. The V gene is TRBV30, the J gene TRBJ1-2; no clear D gene. Trimming left V 2 bases short and J 3 bases short, with 7 bases between. Germline V gene sequence: CDR1 GTSNPN, CDR2 SVGIG (reference sequence). The CDR3 runs 12 residues. The CDR3 sequence is CAWSQVDYGYTF. DNA for the CDR3: TGTGCCTGGAGTCAAGTAGACTATGGCTACACCTTC.

Points on this clonotype: A much larger clone differs from this one at a single base, so this may be a read error. The chain is built from TRBV11-1 and TRBJ2-3, with D maybe TRBD2 (6 bases). CDR1 SGHAT and CDR2 FQDESV come from the germline V gene (reference sequence). The length of the CDR3 is 16 residues. The CDR3 nucleotides read TGTGCCAGCAGCTCCTCACTGATCACTAGCACAGATACGCAGGATTTT. Its translation: CASSSSLITSTDTQDF.

The gene calls are TRBV20-1 and TRBJ1-2; TRBD1 might be the D (6 bases). CDR3 size: 13 residues. Germline CDR1 is DFQATT and CDR2 is SNEGSKA (reference sequence). V gave up 5 bases and J gave up 4 bases, with 14 bases separating them. The CDR3 protein is CSADPDRTYGYTF. CDR3 sequence (DNA): TGCAGTGCTGACCCCGACAGGACCTATGGCTACACCTTC.

The chain has TRBV19 and TRBJ2-1, with 7 nucleotides matching TRBD2. V was clipped by 4 bases and J by 0 bases; unmatched bases: 6. The CDR3 runs 16 residues. Germline loops: CDR1 LNHDA, CDR2 SQIVND (reference sequence). CDR3 sequence reads: CASSSPGGSSYNEQFF. The CDR3 DNA reads TGTGCCAGTAGTAGCCCCGGGGGGTCCTCCTACAATGAGCAGTTCTTC.

The rearrangement links TRBV5-6 to TRBJ2-5; D is perhaps TRBD2 (7 bases). The CDR3 sequence is 13 residues long. Germline V CDR1 and CDR2: SGHDT, YYEEEE. Trimming shortened V by 4 bases and J by 5 bases, and 12 bases separated the two germline ends. CDR3 nucleotides: TGTGCCAGCAGCACGGGGAGGGGGGAGACCCAGTACTTC. Protein: CASSTGRGETQYF. The variable domain in full, completed from reference TRBV5-6 and TRBJ2-5, reads DAGVTQSPTHLIKTRGQQVTLRCSPKSGHDTVSWYQQALGQGPQFIFQYYEEEERQRGNFPDRFSGHQFPNYSSELNVNALLLGDSALYLCASSTGRGETQYFGPGTRLLVL.

This clonotype was counted between two and nine times. This chain joins TRBV18 and TRBJ2-7; 9 nucleotides align to TRBD1. The CDR3 is 16 residues long. V was pared by 3 bases and J by 2 bases, with 8 bases of the junction left unmatched. Per germline, CDR1 KGHSH and CDR2 LQKENI. This CDR3 reads CASSPYPGQGTYEQYF. CDR3 DNA: TGTGCCAGCTCACCCTACCCAGGACAGGGGACCTACGAGCAGTACTTC.

This clonotype appeared many times. The chain uses TRBV20-1 and TRBJ2-6; D unclear. This CDR3 region has 13 residues. V lost 2 bases, J lost 0 bases, and 2 bases lay in between. Germline V CDR1 and CDR2: DFQATT, SNEGSKA (reference sequence). This CDR3 reads CSARRSGANVLTF. The CDR3 region has the DNA TGCAGTGCTAGACGCTCTGGGGCCAACGTCCTGACTTTC.

This clonotype has just a few counts. The chain joins TRBV4-3 to TRBJ2-1, with 10 nucleotides matching TRBD2. The V and J ends lost 2 bases and 6 bases, in that order; junction bases with no gene match: 4. Germline CDR1 LGHNA, CDR2 YSLEER. This CDR3 region has 15 residues. The CDR3 spells CASSQPSGGANEQFF. Written as DNA, the CDR3 is TGCGCCAGCAGCCAACCCAGCGGGGGGGCCAATGAGCAGTTCTTC.

V and J are TRBV5-1 and TRBJ2-2, with D tentatively TRBD1 or TRBD2 (5 bases each). CDR1 SGHRS and CDR2 YFSETQ come from the germline V gene. The CDR3 consists of 15 residues. V dropped 1 base and J dropped 4 bases, with 11 bases sitting between them. The CDR3 is CASSLRGQGTGELFF. For the CDR3, the DNA is TGCGCCAGCAGCTTGCGAGGGCAGGGCACCGGGGAGCTGTTTTTT.

This clonotype has a count of ten or more. CDR3 DNA sequence: TGTGCCAGCAGCCCGGCTGGCGTGAACACTGAAGCTTTCTTT. Its translation: CASSPAGVNTEAFF. V gene TRBV5-6 combines with J gene TRBJ1-1; D is uncertain. The CDR3 totals 14 residues. Germline V gene lookup returns CDR1 SGHDT and CDR2 YYEEEE. V was pared by 4 bases and J by 0 bases, with 10 bases between.

This chain connects TRBV9 to TRBJ2-5, with a weak D call TRBD1 (5 bases). Per germline, CDR1 SGDLS and CDR2 YYNGEE. Trimming pared 2 bases from V and 2 bases from J, leaving 16 bases between. This CDR3 spans 16 amino acids. The CDR3 DNA reads TGTGCCAGCAGCGTCCAGCTGACAGCAAGACAAGAGACCCAGTACTTC. Protein sequence: CASSVQLTARQETQYF.